Listed here are 7 T cell receptor beta chains from one sample, sequenced in a study of blood T cell repertoires in COVID-19. Assay: immunoSEQ multiplex PCR; the TCRdb copy retains only in-frame clones and omits some. The profile covers 150,000 or so clones, with about nine tenths appearing a single time and under 4.5% taken by the ten largest. The specimen sequenced was PBMCs or T cells enriched from blood (not recorded which). The receptors here all came from a woman aged 40 to 49 who had been exposed to COVID-19.

V is TRBV6-1 and J is TRBJ1-5, with TRBD1 matching over 8 bases. The CDR3 runs to 16 residues. Germline-derived CDR1 and CDR2 are MNHNS and SASEGT. Trimming cost V 5 bases and J 0 bases; bases outside gene matches: 6. CDR3 bases: TGTGCCAGCAGTAAAGGACAGGGCTATAGCAATCAGCCCCAGCATTTT. It specifies CASSKGQGYSNQPQHF.

The chain combines TRBV2 with TRBJ1-1; 7 positions agree with TRBD1. Germline loops: CDR1 SNHLY, CDR2 FYNNEI. V dropped 10 bases and J dropped 0; count of bases not matched to a gene: 5. This CDR3 is 13 amino acids long. The CDR3 DNA is TGTGCCACTGAGGGACAGATGAACACTGAAGCTTTCTTT. Protein: CATEGQMNTEAFF.

The V gene is TRBV19, the J gene TRBJ1-6; D ambiguous. CDR3 length: 12 amino acids. Trimming cost V 5 bases and J 5 bases, with 4 bases left between them. In germline, CDR1 is LNHDA, CDR2 SQIVND (reference sequence). The DNA of the CDR3 is TGTGCCAGTAGTGTTAATAATTCACCCCTCCACTTT. Translation: CASSVNNSPLHF.

This clone was seen once. This chain joins TRBV5-1 and TRBJ2-5; 7 positions match TRBD1. In germline, CDR1 is SGHRS, CDR2 YFSETQ. The CDR3 runs 15 residues. J was trimmed by 1 base and V by 4 bases; bases with no gene match: 7. The DNA for the CDR3 is TGCGCCAGCAGCCCCGGGGACAGACGCCAAGAGACCCAGTACTTC. It encodes CASSPGDRRQETQYF.

The chain uses TRBV4-2 and TRBJ2-7, with D perhaps TRBD2 (5 bases). This CDR3 spans 14 amino acids. V was pared by 2 bases and J by 5 bases, with 13 bases between. In germline, CDR1 is LGHNA, CDR2 YNFKEQ. CDR3 sequence (DNA): TGTGCCAGCAGCCAAAGGCCCAACGGGAACGAGCAGTACTTC. The encoded protein is CASSQRPNGNEQYF.

The V call is TRBV11-2, the J call TRBJ2-7, with D possibly matching TRBD1 (6 bases). Trimming pared 4 bases from V and 3 bases from J, leaving 10 bases between. Germline V gene lookup returns CDR1 SGHAT and CDR2 FQNNGV. The CDR3 runs 13 residues. In DNA, the CDR3 is TGTGCCAGCAGCTACAGGGTAAGCTACGAGCAGTACTTC. This codes for CASSYRVSYEQYF.

The gene calls are TRBV11-2 and TRBJ1-4; D is undetermined. CDR1 is SGHAT, CDR2 FQNNGV, per germline. The CDR3 covers 15 residues. With 1 base removed from V and 0 bases from J, the gap between germline ends came to 6 bases. The CDR3 coding sequence is TGTGCCAGCAGCTTAGCCAGATCAACTAATGAAAAACTGTTTTTT. It codes for CASSLARSTNEKLFF.